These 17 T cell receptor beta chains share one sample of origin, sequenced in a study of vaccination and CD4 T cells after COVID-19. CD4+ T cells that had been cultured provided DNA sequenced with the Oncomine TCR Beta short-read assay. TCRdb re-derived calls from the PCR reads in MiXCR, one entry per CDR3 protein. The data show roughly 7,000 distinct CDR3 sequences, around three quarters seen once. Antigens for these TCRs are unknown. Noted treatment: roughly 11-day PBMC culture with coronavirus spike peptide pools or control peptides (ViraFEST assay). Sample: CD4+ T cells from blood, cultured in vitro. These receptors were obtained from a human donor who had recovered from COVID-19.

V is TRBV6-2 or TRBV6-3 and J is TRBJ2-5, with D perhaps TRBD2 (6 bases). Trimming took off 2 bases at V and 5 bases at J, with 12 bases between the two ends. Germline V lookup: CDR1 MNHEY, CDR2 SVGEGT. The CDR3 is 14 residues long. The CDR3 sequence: CASSYGAGLETQYF. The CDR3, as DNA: TGTGCCAGCAGTTACGGGGCGGGGCTGGAGACCCAGTACTTC.

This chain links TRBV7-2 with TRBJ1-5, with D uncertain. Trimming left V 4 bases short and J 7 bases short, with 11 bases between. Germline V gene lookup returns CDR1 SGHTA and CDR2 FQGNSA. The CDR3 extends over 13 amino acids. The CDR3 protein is CASSWGGPQPQHF. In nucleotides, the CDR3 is TGTGCCAGCAGCTGGGGAGGGCCCCAGCCCCAGCATTTT.

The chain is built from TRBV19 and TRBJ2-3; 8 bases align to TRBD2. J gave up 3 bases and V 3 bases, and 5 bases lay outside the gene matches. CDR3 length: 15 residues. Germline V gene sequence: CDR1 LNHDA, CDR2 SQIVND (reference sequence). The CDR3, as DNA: TGTGCCAGTAGTATGAGGACGGGAGGGACAGATACGCAGTATTTT. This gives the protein CASSMRTGGTDTQYF.

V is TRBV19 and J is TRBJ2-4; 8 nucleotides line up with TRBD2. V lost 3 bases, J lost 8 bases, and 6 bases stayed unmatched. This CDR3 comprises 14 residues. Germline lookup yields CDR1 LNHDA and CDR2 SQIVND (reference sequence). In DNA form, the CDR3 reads TGTGCCAGTAGTATTGCGAGCGGGGGTCACATTCAGTACTTC. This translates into CASSIASGGHIQYF.

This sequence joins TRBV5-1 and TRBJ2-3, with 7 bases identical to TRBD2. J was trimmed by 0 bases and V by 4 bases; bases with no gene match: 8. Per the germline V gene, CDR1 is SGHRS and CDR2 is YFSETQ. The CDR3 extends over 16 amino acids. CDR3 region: CASSPDAGESTDTQYF. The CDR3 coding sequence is TGCGCCAGCAGCCCAGACGCGGGGGAGAGCACAGATACGCAGTATTTT.

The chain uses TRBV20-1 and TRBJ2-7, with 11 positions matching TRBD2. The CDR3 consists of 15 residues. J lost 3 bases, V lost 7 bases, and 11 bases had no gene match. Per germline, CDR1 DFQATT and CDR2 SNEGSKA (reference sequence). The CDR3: CSGGKTGTSGYEQYF. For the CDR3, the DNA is TGCAGTGGGGGTAAAACCGGGACTAGCGGCTACGAGCAGTACTTC.

CDR3 amino acids: CADQGGEQFF. CDR3 nucleotides: TGTGCCGATCAGGGAGGTGAGCAGTTCTTC. This rearrangement joins TRBV7-2 to TRBJ2-1; a possible D gene is TRBD2 (6 bases). The V end was cut by 11 bases, the J end by 9 bases, with 11 bases between. CDR1 and CDR2 (germline): SGHTA, FQGNSA. The CDR3 loop spans 10 amino acids. Full variable domain (remainder filled in from reference TRBV7-2 and TRBJ2-1): GAGVSQSPSNKVTEKGKDVELRCDPISGHTALYWYRQSLGQGLEFLIYFQGNSAPDKSGLPSDRFSAERTGGSVSTLTIQRTQQEDSAVYLCADQGGEQFFGPGTRLTVL.

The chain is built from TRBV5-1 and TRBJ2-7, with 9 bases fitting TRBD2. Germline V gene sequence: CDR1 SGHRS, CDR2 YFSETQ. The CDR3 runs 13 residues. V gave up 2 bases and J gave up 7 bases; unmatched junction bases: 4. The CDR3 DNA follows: TGCGCCAGCAGCTTACTAGCGGGTAATGAGCAGTACTTC. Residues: CASSLLAGNEQYF.

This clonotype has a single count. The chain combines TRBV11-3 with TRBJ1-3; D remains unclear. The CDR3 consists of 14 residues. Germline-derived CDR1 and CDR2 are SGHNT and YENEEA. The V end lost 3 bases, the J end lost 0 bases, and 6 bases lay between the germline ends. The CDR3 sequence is CASSFTLSGNTIYF. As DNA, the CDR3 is TGTGCCAGCAGCTTTACACTCTCTGGAAACACCATATATTTT.

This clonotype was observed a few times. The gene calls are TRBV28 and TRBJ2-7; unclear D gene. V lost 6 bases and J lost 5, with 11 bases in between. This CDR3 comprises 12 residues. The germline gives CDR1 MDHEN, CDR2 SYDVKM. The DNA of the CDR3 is TGTGCCAGCAGCAGGATAAGGGACGAGCAGTACTTC. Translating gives CASSRIRDEQYF.

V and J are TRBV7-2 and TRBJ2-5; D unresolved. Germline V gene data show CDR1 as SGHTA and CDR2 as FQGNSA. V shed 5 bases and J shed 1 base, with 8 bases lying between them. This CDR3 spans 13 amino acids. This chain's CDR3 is CASSAVRQETQYF. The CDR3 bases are TGTGCCAGCAGCGCAGTACGCCAAGAGACCCAGTACTTC.

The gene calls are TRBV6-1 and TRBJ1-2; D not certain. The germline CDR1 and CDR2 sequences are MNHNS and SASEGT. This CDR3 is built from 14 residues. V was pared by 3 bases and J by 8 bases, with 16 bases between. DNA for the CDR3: TGTGCCAGCAGTGAGTTGGAGGGTTCTGTAGGCTACACCTTC. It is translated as CASSELEGSVGYTF.

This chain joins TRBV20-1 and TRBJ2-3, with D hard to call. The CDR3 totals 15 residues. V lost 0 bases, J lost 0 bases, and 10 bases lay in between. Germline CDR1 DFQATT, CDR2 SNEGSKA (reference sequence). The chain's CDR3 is CSAREAWPSTDTQYF. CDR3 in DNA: TGCAGTGCTAGAGAGGCTTGGCCTAGCACAGATACGCAGTATTTT.

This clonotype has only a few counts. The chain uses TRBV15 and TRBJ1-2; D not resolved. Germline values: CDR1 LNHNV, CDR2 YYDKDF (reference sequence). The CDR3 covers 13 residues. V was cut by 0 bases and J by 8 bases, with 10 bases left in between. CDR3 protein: CATSRDDGRGYTF. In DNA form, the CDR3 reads TGTGCCACCAGCAGAGATGACGGTCGGGGCTACACCTTC. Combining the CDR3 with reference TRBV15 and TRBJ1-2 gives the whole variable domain DAMVIQNPRYQVTQFGKPVTLSCSQTLNHNVMYWYQQKSSQAPKLLFHYYDKDFNNEADTPDNFQSRRPNTSFCFLDIRSPGLGDTAMYLCATSRDDGRGYTFGSGTRLTVV.

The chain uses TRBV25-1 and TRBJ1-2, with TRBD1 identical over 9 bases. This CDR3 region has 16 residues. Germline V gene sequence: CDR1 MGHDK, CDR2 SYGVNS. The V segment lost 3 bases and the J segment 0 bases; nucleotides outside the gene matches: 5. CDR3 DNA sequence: TGTGCCAGCAGTGAGTGGACAGGGGAAGCTAACTATGGCTACACCTTC. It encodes CASSEWTGEANYGYTF.

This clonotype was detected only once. The CDR3 bases are TGTGCCAGCAGTGAAGGGCACCCAGGGTTAGGTCAGCCCCAGCATTTT. This encodes CASSEGHPGLGQPQHF. The rearrangement links TRBV6-1 to TRBJ1-5; D is possibly TRBD1 (5 bases). V lost 1 base, J lost 6 bases, and 16 bases lay in between. Germline V gene sequence: CDR1 MNHNS, CDR2 SASEGT. This CDR3 spans 16 amino acids.

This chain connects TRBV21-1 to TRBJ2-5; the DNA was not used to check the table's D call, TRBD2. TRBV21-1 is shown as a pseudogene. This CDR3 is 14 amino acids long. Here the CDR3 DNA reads TGTGCCAGCAGCAAATCCGGGACTAAAGAGACCCAGTACTTC. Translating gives CASSKSGTKETQYF.